The source of this T cell receptor (beta chain) is a study of early T cells in non-severe SARS-CoV-2 infection. V trimming: 6 bases; J trimming: 3 bases; junction bases outside the gene matches: 10. There are 16 residues in the CDR3. Attached unique molecular identifiers marked individual cDNA molecules. TCRdb re-called the 5' RACE reads with MiXCR, one entry per CDR3 protein. The table shows roughly 51,000 distinct CDR3 sequences, with about 6.3% occurring only once. This chain links TRBV12-3 or TRBV12-4 with TRBJ1-5; 8 bases agree with TRBD1. Sequenced material: whole blood, taken at baseline. The receptor comes from an adult who was a healthcare worker with PCR-confirmed SARS-CoV-2 infection or an uninfected control (not recorded which). The CDR3 bases are TGTGCCAGCAGGACAGGGGCGCTAAGTGCCAATCAGCCCCAGCATTTT. Its protein is CASRTGALSANQPQHF.